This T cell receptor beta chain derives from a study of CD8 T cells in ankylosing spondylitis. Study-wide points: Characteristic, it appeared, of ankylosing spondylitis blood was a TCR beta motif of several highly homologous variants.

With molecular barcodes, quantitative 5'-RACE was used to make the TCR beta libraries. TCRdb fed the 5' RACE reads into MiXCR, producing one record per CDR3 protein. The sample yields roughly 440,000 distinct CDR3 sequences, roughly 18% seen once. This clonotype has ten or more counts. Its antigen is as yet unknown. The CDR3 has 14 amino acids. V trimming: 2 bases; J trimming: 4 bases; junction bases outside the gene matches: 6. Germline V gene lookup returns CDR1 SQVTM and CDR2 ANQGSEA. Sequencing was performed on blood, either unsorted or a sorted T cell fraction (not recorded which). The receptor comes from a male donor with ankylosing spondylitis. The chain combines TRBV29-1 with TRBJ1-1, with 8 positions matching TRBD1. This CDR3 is CSVERSGGVTEAFF. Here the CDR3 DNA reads TGCAGCGTTGAAAGGTCAGGGGGCGTCACTGAAGCTTTCTTT.